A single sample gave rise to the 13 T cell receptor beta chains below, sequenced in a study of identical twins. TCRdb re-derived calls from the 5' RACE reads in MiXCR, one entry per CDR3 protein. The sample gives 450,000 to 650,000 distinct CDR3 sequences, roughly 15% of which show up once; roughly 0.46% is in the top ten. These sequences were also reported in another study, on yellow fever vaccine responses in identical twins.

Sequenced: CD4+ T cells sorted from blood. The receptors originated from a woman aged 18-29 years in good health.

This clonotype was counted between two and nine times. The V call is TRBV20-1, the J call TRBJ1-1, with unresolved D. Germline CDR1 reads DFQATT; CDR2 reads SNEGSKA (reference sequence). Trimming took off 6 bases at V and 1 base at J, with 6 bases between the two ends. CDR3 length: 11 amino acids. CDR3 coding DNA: TGCAGTGCAAACAGGAACACTGAAGCTTTCTTT. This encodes CSANRNTEAFF.

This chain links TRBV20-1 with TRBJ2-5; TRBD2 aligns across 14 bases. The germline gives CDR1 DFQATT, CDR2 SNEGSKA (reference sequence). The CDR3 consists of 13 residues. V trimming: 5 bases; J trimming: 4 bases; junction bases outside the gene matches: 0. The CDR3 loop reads CSAGLAGGETQYF. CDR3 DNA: TGCAGTGCTGGACTAGCGGGGGGAGAGACCCAGTACTTC.

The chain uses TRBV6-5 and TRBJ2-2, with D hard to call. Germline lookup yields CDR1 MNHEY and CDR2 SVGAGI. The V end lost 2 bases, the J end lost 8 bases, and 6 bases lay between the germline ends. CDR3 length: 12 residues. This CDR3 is CASSYRGGELFF. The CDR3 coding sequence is TGTGCCAGCAGTTACCGAGGAGGGGAGCTGTTTTTT.

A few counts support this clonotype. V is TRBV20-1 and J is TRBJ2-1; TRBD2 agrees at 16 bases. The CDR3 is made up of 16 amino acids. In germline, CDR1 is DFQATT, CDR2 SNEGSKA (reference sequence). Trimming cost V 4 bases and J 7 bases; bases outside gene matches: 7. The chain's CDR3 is CSATGTSGRALNEQFF. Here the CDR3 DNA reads TGCAGTGCTACCGGGACTAGCGGGAGGGCCCTAAATGAGCAGTTCTTC.

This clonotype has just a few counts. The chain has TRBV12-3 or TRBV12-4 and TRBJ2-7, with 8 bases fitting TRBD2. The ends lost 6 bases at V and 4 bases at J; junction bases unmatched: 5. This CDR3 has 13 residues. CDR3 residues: CASRKAGVYEQYF. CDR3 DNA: TGTGCCAGCAGGAAAGCGGGAGTATACGAGCAGTACTTC.

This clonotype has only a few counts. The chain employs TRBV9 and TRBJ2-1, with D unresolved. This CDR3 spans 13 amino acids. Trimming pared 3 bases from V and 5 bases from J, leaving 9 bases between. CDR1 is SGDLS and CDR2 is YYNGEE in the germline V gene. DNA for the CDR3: TGTGCCAGCAGCGGACGACCAAACAATGAGCAGTTCTTC. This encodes CASSGRPNNEQFF.

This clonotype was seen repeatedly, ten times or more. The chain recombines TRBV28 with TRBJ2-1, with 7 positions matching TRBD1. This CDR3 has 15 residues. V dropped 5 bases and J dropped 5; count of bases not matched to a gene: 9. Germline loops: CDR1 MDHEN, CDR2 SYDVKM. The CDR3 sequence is CASSPGGQNHNEQFF. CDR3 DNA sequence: TGTGCCAGCAGTCCAGGGGGACAGAATCACAATGAGCAGTTCTTC. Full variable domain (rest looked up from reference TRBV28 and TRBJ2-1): DVKVTQSSRYLVKRTGEKVFLECVQDMDHENMFWYRQDPGLGLRLIYFSYDVKMKEKGDIPEGYSVSREKKERFSLILESASTNQTSMYLCASSPGGQNHNEQFFGPGTRLTVL.

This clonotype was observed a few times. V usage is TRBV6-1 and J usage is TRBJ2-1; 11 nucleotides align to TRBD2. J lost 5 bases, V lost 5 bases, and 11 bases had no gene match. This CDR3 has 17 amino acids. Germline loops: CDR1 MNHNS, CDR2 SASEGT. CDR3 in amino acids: CASSIAPRLAGNNEQFF. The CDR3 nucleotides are TGTGCCAGCAGTATCGCCCCTCGACTAGCGGGGAACAATGAGCAGTTCTTC.

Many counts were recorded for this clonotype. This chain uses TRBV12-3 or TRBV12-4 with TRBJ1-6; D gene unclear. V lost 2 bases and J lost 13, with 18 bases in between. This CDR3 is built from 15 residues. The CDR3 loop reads CASSLKPISSGPLHF. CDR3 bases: TGTGCCAGCAGTTTAAAACCGATCAGCAGTGGGCCCCTCCACTTT.

CDR3 in amino acids: CSASDPGKDTEAFF. The CDR3 DNA reads as TGCAGTGCTAGTGATCCAGGGAAGGACACTGAAGCTTTCTTT. The chain joins TRBV20-1 to TRBJ1-1; possible D gene TRBD1, 5 bases. V was clipped by 3 bases and J by 3 bases, with 14 bases between them. Per the germline V gene, CDR1 is DFQATT and CDR2 is SNEGSKA (reference sequence). This CDR3 is built from 14 residues.

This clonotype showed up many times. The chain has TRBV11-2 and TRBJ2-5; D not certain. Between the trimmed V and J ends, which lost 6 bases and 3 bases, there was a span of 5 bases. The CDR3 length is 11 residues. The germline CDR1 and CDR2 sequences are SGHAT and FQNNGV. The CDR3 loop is CASRNKETQYF. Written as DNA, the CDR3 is TGTGCCAGCAGAAACAAAGAGACCCAGTACTTC.

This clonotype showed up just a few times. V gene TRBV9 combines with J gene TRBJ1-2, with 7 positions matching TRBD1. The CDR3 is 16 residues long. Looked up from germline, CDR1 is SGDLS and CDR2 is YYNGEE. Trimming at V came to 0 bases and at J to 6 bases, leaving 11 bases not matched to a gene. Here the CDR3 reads CASSVALTGRDDGYTF. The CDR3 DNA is TGTGCCAGCAGCGTAGCTTTGACAGGGAGGGATGATGGCTACACCTTC. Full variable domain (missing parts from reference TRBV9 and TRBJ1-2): DSGVTQTPKHLITATGQRVTLRCSPRSGDLSVYWYQQSLDQGLQFLIQYYNGEERAKGNILERFSAQQFPDLHSELNLSSLELGDSALYFCASSVALTGRDDGYTFGSGTRLTVV.

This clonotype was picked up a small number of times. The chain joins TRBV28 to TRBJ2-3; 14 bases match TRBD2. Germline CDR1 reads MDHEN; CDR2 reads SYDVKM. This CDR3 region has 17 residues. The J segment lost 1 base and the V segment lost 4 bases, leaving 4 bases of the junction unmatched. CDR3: CASSSGLAGAGTDTQYF. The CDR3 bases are TGTGCCAGCAGTTCGGGACTAGCGGGAGCAGGCACAGATACGCAGTATTTT.